The 14 T cell receptor beta chains given below trace back to one sample, sequenced in a study. TCRdb redid the calling of the 5' RACE reads with MiXCR, one entry per CDR3 protein. The sample yields about 40,000 distinct CDR3 sequences, approximately 28% seen once. The material sequenced was tumor-infiltrating memory CD4+ T cells sorted from the breast tumor. Subset noted: memory CD4+ T cells, CD4+CD45RO+CD25-. Receptors were obtained from a female donor with breast cancer.

This sequence joins TRBV5-6 and TRBJ2-3, with 11 bases fitting TRBD2. Germline CDR1 SGHDT, CDR2 YYEEEE. Trimming cost V 0 bases and J 2 bases; bases outside gene matches: 5. This CDR3 is 17 amino acids long. The CDR3 is CASSLGLAGGLTDTQYF. In nucleotides, the CDR3 is TGTGCCAGCAGCTTGGGTCTAGCGGGAGGACTCACAGATACGCAGTATTTT. The whole variable domain, remainder taken from reference TRBV5-6 and TRBJ2-3, is DAGVTQSPTHLIKTRGQQVTLRCSPKSGHDTVSWYQQALGQGPQFIFQYYEEEERQRGNFPDRFSGHQFPNYSSELNVNALLLGDSALYLCASSLGLAGGLTDTQYFGPGTRLTVL.

This clonotype was observed a handful of times. The V gene is TRBV7-2, the J gene TRBJ2-7, with TRBD2 matching over 9 bases. The CDR3 consists of 15 residues. V was clipped by 5 bases and J by 2 bases; unmatched bases: 7. CDR1 SGHTA and CDR2 FQGNSA come from the germline V gene. The CDR3 protein is CASSTTSGPTYEQYF. The CDR3 nucleotides are TGTGCCAGCAGCACAACTAGCGGGCCGACCTACGAGCAGTACTTC.

This clonotype was detected ten times or more. V is TRBV4-1 and J is TRBJ2-7; perhaps D is TRBD1 or TRBD2 (6 bases each). Trimming cost V 2 bases and J 6 bases, with 20 bases left between them. The CDR3 has 16 amino acids. Germline V gene sequence: CDR1 MGHRA, CDR2 YSYEKL. The CDR3 DNA reads TGCGCCAGCAGCCAAACGGTAATCCGGGGGCCTATCGAGCAGTACTTC. Translated: CASSQTVIRGPIEQYF.

This clonotype was recorded a few times. The chain combines TRBV5-1 with TRBJ2-3; 9 nucleotides agree with TRBD1. V was clipped by 4 bases and J by 11 bases; unmatched bases: 14. Germline assignment: CDR1 SGHRS and CDR2 YFSETQ. The CDR3 has 15 residues. CDR3 DNA: TGCGCCAGCAGCGCGAGTCCGGGACAGGGCGCCCAGCAGTATTTT. Translating gives CASSASPGQGAQQYF.

In this sample, this clonotype turned up a few times. The gene calls are TRBV9 and TRBJ2-1; no clear D gene. The CDR3 consists of 14 residues. Trimming cost V 0 bases and J 5 bases, with 9 bases left between them. CDR1 and CDR2 (germline): SGDLS, YYNGEE. CDR3 sequence (DNA): TGTGCCAGCAGCGTAGACGGCCCAGACAATGAGCAGTTCTTC. It translates to CASSVDGPDNEQFF.

This clonotype has a count of ten or more. This rearrangement joins TRBV6-1 to TRBJ1-2, with unresolved D. Germline loops: CDR1 MNHNS, CDR2 SASEGT. CDR3 length: 12 amino acids. V was clipped by 5 bases and J by 3 bases, with 7 bases between them. CDR3 residues: CASSNNYYGYTF. CDR3 in DNA: TGTGCCAGCAGTAACAACTACTATGGCTACACCTTC.

V and J are TRBV29-1 and TRBJ2-6; D call uncertain. Germline V lookup: CDR1 SQVTM, CDR2 ANQGSEA. V was cut by 2 bases and J by 0 bases, with 8 bases left in between. The length of the CDR3 is 15 residues. The CDR3 loop reads CSVETYGSGANVLTF. CDR3 nucleotides: TGCAGCGTTGAAACGTATGGCTCTGGGGCCAACGTCCTGACTTTC.

The CDR3 DNA is TGCAGTGTATCTACGGGTCTCTCGAATCAGCCCCAGCATTTT. Translated, it gives CSVSTGLSNQPQHF. The chain has TRBV20-1 and TRBJ1-5; no clear D. Between the trimmed V and J ends, which lost 7 bases and 4 bases, there was a span of 17 bases. Germline CDR1 and CDR2: DFQATT and SNEGSKA (reference sequence). This CDR3 region has 14 residues.

The chain has TRBV6-5 and TRBJ2-1; a weak D match, TRBD1 (5 bases). The CDR3 spans 12 residues. Germline V CDR1 and CDR2: MNHEY, SVGAGI. Trimming cost V 6 bases and J 9 bases, with 12 bases left between them. CDR3 protein: CASSRGASEQFF. The CDR3 nucleotides are TGTGCCAGCAGCCGTGGGGCGAGTGAGCAGTTCTTC.

The chain combines TRBV12-3 or TRBV12-4 with TRBJ2-2; possible D gene TRBD2, 7 bases. Trimming shortened V by 6 bases and J by 1 base, and 12 bases separated the two germline ends. The CDR3 is made up of 15 amino acids. The CDR3 nucleotides are TGTGCCAGCAGGAGCGGGACAAAGAACACCGGGGAGCTGTTTTTT. Its translation is CASRSGTKNTGELFF.

V is TRBV14 and J is TRBJ1-2, with 10 nucleotides matching TRBD1. Trimming removed 4 bases from V and 6 bases from J; junction bases left unmatched: 8. The CDR3 is 15 amino acids. Germline CDR1 is SGHDN and CDR2 is FVKESK. The CDR3 DNA follows: TGTGCCAGCAGCCCAGCGACAGGGGGCTCGAATGGCTACACCTTC. Amino acids: CASSPATGGSNGYTF.

This clonotype occurred once. J is TRBJ1-4 and V is TRBV29-1, with D possibly TRBD1 on 5 matching bases. The V gene's germline CDR1 is SQVTM and CDR2 ANQGSEA. The length of the CDR3 is 14 residues. Trimming pared 4 bases from V and 3 bases from J, leaving 12 bases between. CDR3 nucleotide sequence: TGCAGCGTTGGAGCTCGGGACGCTAATGAAAAACTGTTTTTT. This encodes CSVGARDANEKLFF.

This sequence joins TRBV5-1 and TRBJ2-1, with TRBD1 matching 12 bases. The germline V gene has CDR1 SGHRS and CDR2 YFSETQ. CDR3 size: 17 residues. After removal of 0 bases from V and 6 bases from J, the junction contained 7 bases not matched to a gene. The CDR3, as DNA: TGCGCCAGCAGCTTGGGTGGGACAGGGGGCTTTGGCAATGAGCAGTTCTTC. This translates into CASSLGGTGGFGNEQFF.

Of note for this clonotype: The junction does not match germline at one end; this may be a read error. This sequence joins TRBV9 and TRBJ2-6; no clear D. The CDR3 has 15 residues. The germline CDR1 and CDR2 sequences are SGDLS and YYNGEE. The CDR3 sequence is CAGSVGSPGANVLTF. CDR3 DNA: TGTGCCGGCAGCGTAGGAAGTCCCGGGGCCAACGTCCTGACTTTC.